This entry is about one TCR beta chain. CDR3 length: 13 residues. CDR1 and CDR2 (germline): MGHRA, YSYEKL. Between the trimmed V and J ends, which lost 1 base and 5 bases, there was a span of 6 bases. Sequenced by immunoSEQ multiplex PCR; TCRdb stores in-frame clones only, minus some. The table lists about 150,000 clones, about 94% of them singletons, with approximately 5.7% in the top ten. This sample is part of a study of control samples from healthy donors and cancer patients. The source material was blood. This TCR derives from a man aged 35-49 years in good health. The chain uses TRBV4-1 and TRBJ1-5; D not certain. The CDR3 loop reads CASSQAEYQPQHF. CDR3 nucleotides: TGCGCCAGCAGCCAAGCGGAGTATCAGCCCCAGCATTTT.